This TCR beta chain appears in the sequencing data of a study of blood T cells in healthy people across ages. Findings of the study overall: The study could not conclusively compare naive and antigen-experienced cells, given its unsorted PBMCs.

Per sample, at least 6 micrograms of total RNA were extracted. The CDR3 length is 15 residues. The ends were cut back, 1 base at V and 0 bases at J, with 8 bases in the middle. Germline V CDR1 and CDR2: MGHRA, YSYEKL. This clonotype was seen only a few times. Antigen unknown. Then a second PCR, running roughly 7 to 11 cycles, was carried out with a sample-barcoded 5' primer and a J-beta primer mix. With 12 random nucleotides, a template-switch adaptor tagged each individual cDNA molecule. TCRdb ran MiXCR on the 5' RACE reads and lists one entry per CDR3 protein. In the table there are 980,000 or so distinct CDR3 sequences, around 46% of which are singletons.

The receptor comes from a man aged 25 to 45 in good health. The J gene is TRBJ2-3, the V gene TRBV4-1; D call uncertain. Sequenced sample: blood. The CDR3 loop reads CASSQGHLSTDTQYF. CDR3 in DNA: TGCGCCAGCAGCCAAGGCCACCTGAGCACAGATACGCAGTATTTT.